This TCR beta chain was retrieved from a study of cytotoxic CD8 clonotypes in ibrutinib-treated CLL. The CDR3 consists of 16 residues. Trimming cost V 1 base and J 2 bases; bases outside gene matches: 7. Germline V gene lookup returns CDR1 KGHSH and CDR2 LQKENI. This clone was recorded a few times. Its antigen remains unidentified. Assay: immunoSEQ multiplex PCR; the TCRdb copy retains only in-frame clones and omits some. This table holds about 270,000 clones, approximately 76% found once. Study results and caveats: Clonality, elevated at ibrutinib response, dropped back toward baseline at progression. Contraction or stability on treatment characterized the public clonotypes, which were uncommon. Relative to age-matched healthy donors, clonality at baseline was higher, and it tracked circulating CD8+ T-cell counts.

This material consisted of PBMCs, taken at disease progression, from a patient treated with ibrutinib. The chain joins TRBV18 to TRBJ2-7; 8 nucleotides match TRBD1. The sequence derives from a human donor with chronic lymphocytic leukemia. This chain's CDR3 is CASSPRRDRRTYEQYF. CDR3 sequence (DNA): TGTGCCAGCTCACCACGGAGGGACAGGCGTACCTACGAGCAGTACTTC.